This T cell receptor (beta chain) was captured in a study of T-cell reconstitution after alpha-beta-depleted transplantation in children. This clonotype showed up many times. The antigen remains unidentified. Unique molecular identifiers were incorporated during preparation of the TCRbeta library. TCRdb analysed the PCR reads with MiXCR anew, one entry per CDR3 protein. The table records 400,000 to 450,000 distinct CDR3 sequences, 43% of them present only once. Trimming removed 6 bases at V and 1 base at J, with 12 bases between. The CDR3 is made up of 14 amino acids. Germline V lookup: CDR1 SGHRS, CDR2 YFSETQ. Study-wide results and caveats: Several hundred expanded graft clones reportedly gave rise to the alpha-beta T cells present about two months after transplant.

The sequenced sample was PBMCs, obtained before TCRalphabeta/CD19-depleted stem cell transplant. The TCR was taken from a girl aged 2-10 years with aplastic anemia, due to receive a stem cell transplant. The chain has TRBV5-1 and TRBJ2-3; a possible D gene is TRBD2 (5 bases). CDR3 residues: CASTLGGRTDTQYF. The CDR3 DNA reads as TGCGCCAGCACCCTTGGCGGGCGCACAGATACGCAGTATTTT.